The rows below give T cell receptor beta chains drawn from one sample of a study of blood T cell repertoires in COVID-19. Using immunoSEQ multiplex PCR, the repertoire was profiled, and TCRdb retains in-frame clones only, with some absent. The table has fewer than 350,000 clones, around nine tenths seen once. The sample taken for sequencing was PBMCs or T cells enriched from blood (not recorded which). All receptors derive from a woman in her forties who had recovered from COVID-19. Both conserved end residues are part of each CDR3. The D gene is left open where the match is weak. Some rows mark clone size as missing; the rest say once, few, many or name a class of expanded clone.

abundance	v_gene	d_gene	j_gene	CDR3aa	CDR3nt
-	TRBV19	-	TRBJ2-3	CASSPPEADTQYF	TGTGCCAGTAGTCCCCCGGAGGCAGATACGCAGTATTTT
-	TRBV7-2	-	TRBJ1-3	CASSPEAGSSGNTIYF	TGTGCCAGCAGCCCAGAGGCTGGAAGCTCTGGAAACACCATATATTTT
-	TRBV5-1	-	TRBJ2-1	CASSLVSSYNEQFF	TGCGCCAGCAGCTTGGTCAGCTCCTACAATGAGCAGTTCTTC
-	TRBV5-1	-	TRBJ1-2	CASSPHSDDGYTF	TGCGCCAGCAGCCCTCACAGTGACGATGGCTACACCTTC
-	TRBV28	-	TRBJ1-2	CASRGNYRSRVGYTF	TGTGCCAGCAGGGGGAACTACAGGAGCCGAGTCGGCTACACCTTC
-	TRBV9	-	TRBJ2-7	CASSAPTGPSYEQYF	TGTGCCAGCAGCGCGCCGACAGGCCCCAGCTACGAGCAGTACTTC
-	TRBV7-9	-	TRBJ1-1	CASSLVSSFEAFF	TGTGCCAGCAGCTTAGTTTCGTCCTTTGAAGCTTTCTTT
-	TRBV9	TRBD2	TRBJ2-1	CASSVRGGTSANNEQFF	TGTGCCAGCAGCGTACGAGGGGGGACTAGCGCTAACAATGAGCAGTTCTTC
-	TRBV6-5	-	TRBJ2-7	CASTPGVAYEQYF	TGTGCCAGCACCCCAGGGGTGGCCTACGAGCAGTACTTC
-	TRBV9	TRBD2	TRBJ2-3	CASSVGVAGGDTQYF	TGTGCCAGCAGCGTAGGGGTAGCGGGAGGGGATACGCAGTATTTT
-	TRBV19	-	TRBJ1-5	CASSSGAGNQPQHF	TGTGCCAGTAGTTCAGGGGCTGGTAATCAGCCCCAGCATTTT
once	TRBV5-4	TRBD2	TRBJ2-7	CASSPVGGGSSYEQYF	TGTGCCAGCAGCCCAGTAGGTGGCGGGAGCTCCTACGAGCAGTACTTC